This T cell receptor beta chain derives from a study of T-cell reconstitution after alpha-beta-depleted transplantation in children (dated by TCRdb to about 2016). Concerning the study at large: T-cell immune reconstitution after TCRalphabeta/CD19-depleted allogeneic hematopoietic cell transplantation in children was quantitatively tracked in the study by means of TCR repertoire profiling.

Trimming costs V 0 bases and J 6 bases, and their ends lie 15 bases apart. From a lookup of the germline V gene (reference sequence), CDR1 and CDR2 are DFQATT and SNEGSKA. The CDR3 holds 15 amino acids from the cysteine to the phenylalanine. Solely the CDR3 DNA is kept, with 45 bases framed from the first base. Library prep was done by PCR. Sequencing took place on an Illumina HiSeq 2500. Molecular barcoding was employed in the preparation of TCR libraries, with unique molecular identifiers being used to normalize TCRbeta repertoire quantification. TCRdb applied fastp at Q25 and MiXCR to the public reads, then kept only in-frame beta chains. Here each entry gathers all rows of one CDR3 protein and keeps the most common genes and DNA. The sample has around 400,000 distinct CDR3 sequences on record, 20% of them singletons. The ten largest clonotypes hold 3.8% of the sample. Points on this clonotype: Its cognate antigen has yet to be identified. There are no base qualities to consult, and no much larger clone falls within one base.

The V and J segments used are TRBV20-1 and TRBJ2-1; the D segment is perhaps TRBD1 or TRBD2, each sharing 5 matched bases. The TCR originated in a human donor who donated a stem cell graft to a child with acute myeloid leukemia. This material consisted of PBMCs from the stem cell graft donor, taken from the stem cell graft. The CDR3 sequence is CSARDPGIGTNEQFF. The nucleotides read TGCAGTGCTAGAGATCCGGGGATAGGGACCAATGAGCAGTTCTTC.